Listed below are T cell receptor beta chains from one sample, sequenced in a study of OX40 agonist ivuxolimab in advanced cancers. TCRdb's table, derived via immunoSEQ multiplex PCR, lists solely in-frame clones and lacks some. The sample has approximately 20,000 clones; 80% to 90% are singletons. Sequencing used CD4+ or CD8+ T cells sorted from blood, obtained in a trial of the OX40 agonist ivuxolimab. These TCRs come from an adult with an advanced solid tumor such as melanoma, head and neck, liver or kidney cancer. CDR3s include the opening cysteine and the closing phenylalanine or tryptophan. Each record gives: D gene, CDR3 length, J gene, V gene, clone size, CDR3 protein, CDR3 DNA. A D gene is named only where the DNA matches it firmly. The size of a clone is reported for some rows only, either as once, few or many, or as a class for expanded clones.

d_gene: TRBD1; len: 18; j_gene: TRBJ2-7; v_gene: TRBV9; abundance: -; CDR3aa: CASSIDRLPGTGDYEQYF; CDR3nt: TGTGCCAGCAGCATAGATAGATTACCCGGGACAGGGGACTACGAGCAGTACTTC
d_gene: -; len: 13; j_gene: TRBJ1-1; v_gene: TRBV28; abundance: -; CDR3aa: CASRDSGGTEAFF; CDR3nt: TGTGCCAGCAGGGACTCTGGCGGCACTGAAGCTTTCTTT
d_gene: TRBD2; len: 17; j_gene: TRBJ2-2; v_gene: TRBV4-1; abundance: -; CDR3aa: CASSQDLGTSVIGELFF; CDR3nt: TGCGCCAGCAGCCAAGATTTGGGGACTAGTGTTATCGGGGAGCTGTTTTTT
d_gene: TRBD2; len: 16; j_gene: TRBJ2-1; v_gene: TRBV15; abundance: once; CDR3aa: CATSRATSGSKDEQFF; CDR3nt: TGTGCCACCAGCAGAGCGACTAGCGGGAGTAAAGATGAGCAGTTCTTC
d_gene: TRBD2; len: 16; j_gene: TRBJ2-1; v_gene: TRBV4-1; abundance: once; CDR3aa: CASSQGGGRTYNEQFF; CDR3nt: TGCGCCAGCAGCCAAGGCGGCGGGAGGACTTACAATGAGCAGTTCTTC
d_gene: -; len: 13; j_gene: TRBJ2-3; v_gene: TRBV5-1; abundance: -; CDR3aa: CASSLGSPDTQYF; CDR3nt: TGCGCCAGCAGCTTGGGCAGCCCAGATACGCAGTATTTT
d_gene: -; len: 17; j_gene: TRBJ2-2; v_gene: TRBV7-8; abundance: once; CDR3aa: CASSLALGREYTGELFF; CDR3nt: TGTGCCAGCAGCTTAGCTTTGGGTCGGGAGTACACCGGGGAGCTGTTTTTT
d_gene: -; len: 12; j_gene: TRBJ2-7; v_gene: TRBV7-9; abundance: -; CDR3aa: CASSFGDYEQYF; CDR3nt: TGTGCCAGCAGCTTCGGCGACTACGAGCAGTACTTC
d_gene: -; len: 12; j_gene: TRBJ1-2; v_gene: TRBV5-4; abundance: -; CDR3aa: CAIPGKTYGYTF; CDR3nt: TGTGCCATACCAGGAAAGACCTATGGCTACACCTTC
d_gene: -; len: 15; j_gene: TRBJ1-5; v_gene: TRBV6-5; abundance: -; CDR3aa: CASRDYRGSNQPQHF; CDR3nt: TGTGCCAGCAGAGACTACAGAGGGAGCAATCAGCCCCAGCATTTT
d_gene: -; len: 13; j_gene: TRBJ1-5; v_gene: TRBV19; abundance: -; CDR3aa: CASSIVPNQPQHF; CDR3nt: TGTGCCAGTAGTATAGTACCCAATCAGCCCCAGCATTTT
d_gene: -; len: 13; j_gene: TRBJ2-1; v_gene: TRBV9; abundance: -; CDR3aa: CASSPRTVNEQFF; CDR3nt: TGTGCCAGCAGCCCCCGGACCGTGAATGAGCAGTTCTTC
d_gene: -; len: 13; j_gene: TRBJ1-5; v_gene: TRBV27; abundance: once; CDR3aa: CASSPGSNQPQHF; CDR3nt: TGTGCCAGCAGTCCTGGGAGCAATCAGCCCCAGCATTTT
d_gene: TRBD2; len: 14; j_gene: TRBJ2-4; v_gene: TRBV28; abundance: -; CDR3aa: CASSFLTAGNIQYF; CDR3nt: TGTGCCAGCAGTTTTTTAACAGCGGGGAACATTCAGTACTTC
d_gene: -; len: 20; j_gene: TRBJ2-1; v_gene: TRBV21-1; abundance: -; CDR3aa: CASSARKCRIGAMRYNEQFF; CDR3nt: TGTGCCAGCAGCGCCCGAAAGTGCCGGATAGGTGCGATGCGGTACAATGAGCAGTTCTTC
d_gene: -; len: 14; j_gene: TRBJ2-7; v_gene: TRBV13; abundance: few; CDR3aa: CASSSWTDPGEQYF; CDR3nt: TGTGCCAGCAGCTCGTGGACGGACCCGGGGGAGCAGTACTTC
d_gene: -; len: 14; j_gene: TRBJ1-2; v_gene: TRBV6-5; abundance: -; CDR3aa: CASSYDGGSYGYTF; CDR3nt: TGTGCCAGCAGTTACGACGGGGGGTCCTATGGCTACACCTTC
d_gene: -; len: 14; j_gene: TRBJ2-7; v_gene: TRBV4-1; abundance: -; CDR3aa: CASSQAPDGYEQYF; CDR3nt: TGCGCCAGCAGCCAAGCGCCGGACGGCTACGAGCAGTACTTC
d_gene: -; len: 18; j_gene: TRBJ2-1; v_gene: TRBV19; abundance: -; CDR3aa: CASSIDGTGTIFYNEQFF; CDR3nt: TGTGCCAGTAGTATAGATGGGACCGGGACAATATTCTACAATGAGCAGTTCTTC
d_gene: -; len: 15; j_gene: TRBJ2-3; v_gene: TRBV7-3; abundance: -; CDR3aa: CASSLIGTTADTQYF; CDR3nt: TGTGCCAGCAGCTTAATAGGCACCACGGCGGATACGCAGTATTTT
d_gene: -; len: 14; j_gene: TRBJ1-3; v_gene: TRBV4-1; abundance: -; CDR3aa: CASSLGTEGNTIYF; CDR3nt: TGCGCCAGCAGCCTGGGGACGGAGGGAAACACCATATATTTT
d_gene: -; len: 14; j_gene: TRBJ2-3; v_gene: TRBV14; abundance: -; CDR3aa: CASSQPRHTDTQYF; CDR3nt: TGTGCCAGCAGCCAACCCCGGCACACAGATACGCAGTATTTT
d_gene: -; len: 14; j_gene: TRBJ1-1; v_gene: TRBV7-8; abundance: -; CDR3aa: CASSLAGLDTEAFF; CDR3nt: TGTGCCAGCTCCCTAGCGGGGTTGGACACTGAAGCTTTCTTT
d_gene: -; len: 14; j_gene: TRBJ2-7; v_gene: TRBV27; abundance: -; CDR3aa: CASKPQWTDYEQYF; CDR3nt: TGTGCCAGCAAGCCTCAATGGACGGATTACGAGCAGTACTTC
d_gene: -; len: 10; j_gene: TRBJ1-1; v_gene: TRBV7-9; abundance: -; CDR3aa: CASSPPEAFF; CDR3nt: TGTGCCAGCAGCCCCCCTGAAGCTTTCTTT
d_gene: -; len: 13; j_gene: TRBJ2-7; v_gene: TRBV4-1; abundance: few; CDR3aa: CASSQPGFYEQYF; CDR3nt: TGCGCCAGCAGCCAGCCGGGTTTCTACGAGCAGTACTTC
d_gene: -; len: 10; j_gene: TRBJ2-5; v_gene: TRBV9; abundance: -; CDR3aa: CASGLSAQYF; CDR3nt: TGTGCCAGCGGCCTGTCGGCCCAGTACTTC
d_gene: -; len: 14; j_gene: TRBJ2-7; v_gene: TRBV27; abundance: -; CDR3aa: CASSFSGATYEQYF; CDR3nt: TGTGCCAGCAGTTTTTCTGGCGCAACCTACGAGCAGTACTTC
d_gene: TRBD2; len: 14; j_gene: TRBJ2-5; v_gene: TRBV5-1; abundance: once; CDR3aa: CASSSGTSGETQYF; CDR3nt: TGCGCCAGCAGCTCCGGGACTAGCGGTGAGACCCAGTACTTC
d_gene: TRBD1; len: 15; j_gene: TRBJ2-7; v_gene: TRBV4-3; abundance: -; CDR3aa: CASSQEVTGGYEQYF; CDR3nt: TGCGCCAGCAGCCAAGAAGTGACAGGGGGCTACGAGCAGTACTTC
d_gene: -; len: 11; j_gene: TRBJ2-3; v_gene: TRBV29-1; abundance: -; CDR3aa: CSVFHFDTQYF; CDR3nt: TGCAGCGTGTTTCATTTCGATACGCAGTATTTT
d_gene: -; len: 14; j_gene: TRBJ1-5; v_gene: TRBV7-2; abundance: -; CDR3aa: CASSEQGFERPQHF; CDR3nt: TGTGCCAGCAGCGAACAGGGATTTGAAAGACCCCAGCATTTT
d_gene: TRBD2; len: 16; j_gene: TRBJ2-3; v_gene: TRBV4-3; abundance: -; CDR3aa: CASSQVGGGGADTQYF; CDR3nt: TGCGCCAGCAGCCAAGTAGGCGGGGGGGGTGCAGATACGCAGTATTTT
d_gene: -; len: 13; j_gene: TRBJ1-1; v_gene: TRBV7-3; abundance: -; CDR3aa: CASSPFGGTEAFF; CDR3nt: TGTGCCAGCAGTCCTTTCGGGGGGACTGAAGCTTTCTTT
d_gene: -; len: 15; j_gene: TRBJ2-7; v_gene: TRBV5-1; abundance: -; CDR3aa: CASSFGTGGSYEQYF; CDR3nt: TGCGCCAGCAGCTTTGGGACGGGTGGGTCCTACGAGCAGTACTTC
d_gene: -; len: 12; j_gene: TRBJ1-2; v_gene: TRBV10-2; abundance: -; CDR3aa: CASTAGFYGYTF; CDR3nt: TGCGCCAGCACAGCAGGGTTCTATGGCTACACCTTC
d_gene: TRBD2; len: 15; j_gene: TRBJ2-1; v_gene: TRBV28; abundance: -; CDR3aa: CASSFSSGGANEQFF; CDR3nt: TGTGCCAGCAGTTTCTCTAGCGGGGGGGCCAATGAGCAGTTCTTC
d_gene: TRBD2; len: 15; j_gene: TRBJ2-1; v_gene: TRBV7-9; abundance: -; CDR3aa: CASSLASGSREEQFF; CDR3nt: TGTGCCAGCAGCTTAGCTAGCGGGAGTCGGGAGGAGCAGTTCTTC
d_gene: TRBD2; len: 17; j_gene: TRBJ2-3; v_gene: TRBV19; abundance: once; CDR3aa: CASSPPTSGGYSDTQYF; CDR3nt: TGTGCCAGTAGTCCACCGACTAGCGGGGGGTACTCAGATACGCAGTATTTT
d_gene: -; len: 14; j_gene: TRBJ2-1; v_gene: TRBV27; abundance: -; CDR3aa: CASSTLSSYNEQFF; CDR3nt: TGTGCCAGCAGCACACTGAGCTCCTACAATGAGCAGTTCTTC
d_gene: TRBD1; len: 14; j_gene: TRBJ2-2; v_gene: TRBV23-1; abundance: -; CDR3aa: CASGQTGDTGELFF; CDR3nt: TGCGCCAGCGGACAGACAGGGGACACCGGGGAGCTGTTTTTT